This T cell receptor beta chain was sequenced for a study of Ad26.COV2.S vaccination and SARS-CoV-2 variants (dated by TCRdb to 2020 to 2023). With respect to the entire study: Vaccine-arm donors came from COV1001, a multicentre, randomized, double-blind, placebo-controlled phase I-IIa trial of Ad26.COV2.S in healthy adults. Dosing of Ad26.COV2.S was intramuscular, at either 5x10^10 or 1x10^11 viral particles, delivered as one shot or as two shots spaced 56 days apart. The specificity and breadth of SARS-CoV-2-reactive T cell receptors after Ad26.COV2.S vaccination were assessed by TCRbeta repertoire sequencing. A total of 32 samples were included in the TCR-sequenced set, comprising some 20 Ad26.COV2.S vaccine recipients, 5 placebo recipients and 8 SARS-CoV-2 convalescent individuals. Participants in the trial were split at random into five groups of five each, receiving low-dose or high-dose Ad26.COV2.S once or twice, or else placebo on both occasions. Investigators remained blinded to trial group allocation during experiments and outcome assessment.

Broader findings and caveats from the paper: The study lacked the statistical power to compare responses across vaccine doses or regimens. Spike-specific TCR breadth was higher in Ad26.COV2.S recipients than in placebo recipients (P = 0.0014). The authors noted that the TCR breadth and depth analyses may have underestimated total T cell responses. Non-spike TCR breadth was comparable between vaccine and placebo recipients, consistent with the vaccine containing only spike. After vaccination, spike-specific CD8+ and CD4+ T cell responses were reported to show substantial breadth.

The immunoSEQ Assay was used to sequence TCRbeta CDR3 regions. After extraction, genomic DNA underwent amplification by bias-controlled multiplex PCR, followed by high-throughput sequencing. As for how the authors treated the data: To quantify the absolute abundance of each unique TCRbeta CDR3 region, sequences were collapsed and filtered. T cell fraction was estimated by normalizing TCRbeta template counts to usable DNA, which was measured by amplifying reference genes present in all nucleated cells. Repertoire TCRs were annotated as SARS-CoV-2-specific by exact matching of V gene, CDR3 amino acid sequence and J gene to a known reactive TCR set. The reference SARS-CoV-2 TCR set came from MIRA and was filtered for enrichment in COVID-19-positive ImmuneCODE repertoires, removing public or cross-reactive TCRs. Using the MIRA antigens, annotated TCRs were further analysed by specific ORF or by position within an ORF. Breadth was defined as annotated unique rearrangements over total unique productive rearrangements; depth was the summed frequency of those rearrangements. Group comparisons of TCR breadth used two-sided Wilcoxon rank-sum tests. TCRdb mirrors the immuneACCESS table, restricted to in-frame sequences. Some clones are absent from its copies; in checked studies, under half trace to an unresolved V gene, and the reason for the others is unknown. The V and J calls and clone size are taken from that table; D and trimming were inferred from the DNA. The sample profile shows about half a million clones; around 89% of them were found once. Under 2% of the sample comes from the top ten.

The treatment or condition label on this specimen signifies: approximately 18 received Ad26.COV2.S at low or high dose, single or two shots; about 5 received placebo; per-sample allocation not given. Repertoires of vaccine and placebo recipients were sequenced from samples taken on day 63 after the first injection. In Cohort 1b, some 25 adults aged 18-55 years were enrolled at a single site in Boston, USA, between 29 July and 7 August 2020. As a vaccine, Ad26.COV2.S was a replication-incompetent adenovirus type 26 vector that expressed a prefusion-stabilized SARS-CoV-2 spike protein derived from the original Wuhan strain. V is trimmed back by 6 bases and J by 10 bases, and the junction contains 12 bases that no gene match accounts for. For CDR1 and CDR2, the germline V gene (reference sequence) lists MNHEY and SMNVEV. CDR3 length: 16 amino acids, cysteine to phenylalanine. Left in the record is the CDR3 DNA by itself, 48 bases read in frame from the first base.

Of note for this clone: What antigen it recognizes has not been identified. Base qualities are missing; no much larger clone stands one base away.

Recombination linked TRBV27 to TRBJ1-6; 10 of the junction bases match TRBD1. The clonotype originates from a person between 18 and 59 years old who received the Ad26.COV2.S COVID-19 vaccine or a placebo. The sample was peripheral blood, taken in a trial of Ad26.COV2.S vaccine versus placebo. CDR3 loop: CASRRDDRGLGSPLHF. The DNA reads TGTGCCAGCAGAAGAGACGACAGGGGGCTAGGGTCACCCCTCCACTTT.